The 2 T cell receptor beta chains presented below share a single source sample, sequenced in a study of naive and memory T cell subsets. Two oligonucleotides, mixed equimolar, formed the beta constant-region primer covering TRBC1 and TRBC2. Each CDR3 protein gets one entry after TCRdb re-called the UMI-ligation and nested PCR reads with MiXCR. The data contain some 21,000 distinct CDR3 sequences, roughly 11% of them singletons. Sequenced sample: central memory CD8+ T cells from blood. The receptors shown here come from a human donor in good health.

In its sample, this clonotype was seen many times. The genes are TRBV6-2 or TRBV6-3 and TRBJ1-1; D gene ambiguous. Looked up from germline, CDR1 is MNHEY and CDR2 is SVGEGT. The V end was cut by 8 bases, the J end by 3 bases, with 7 bases between. The CDR3 totals 11 residues. CDR3 sequence: CASWGHTEAFF. Here the CDR3 DNA reads TGTGCCAGCTGGGGTCACACTGAAGCTTTCTTT.

This clonotype was detected only a few times. The chain has TRBV5-6 and TRBJ2-5; D could derive from TRBD1 or TRBD2 (5 bases each). CDR3 length: 15 amino acids. Trimming removed 2 bases at V and 5 bases at J, with 16 bases between. Germline V gene sequence: CDR1 SGHDT, CDR2 YYEEEE. CDR3 in DNA: TGTGCCAGCAGCTTTACGGGACCGCCTAGGGAGACCCAGTACTTC. Encoded protein: CASSFTGPPRETQYF.